This TCR beta chain was sequenced for a study of tissue T cells after allogeneic stem cell transplantation. TCRbeta CDR3 was sequenced at survey depth with template counts. Sequencing was performed with immunoSEQ multiplex PCR; in TCRdb, only in-frame clones are kept and a portion is missing. The sample lists about 28,000 clones; 85% to 90% were seen once. The CDR3 totals 11 residues. Between the trimmed V and J ends, which lost 5 bases and 6 bases, there was a span of 8 bases. Germline values: CDR1 MNHEY, CDR2 SVGEGT. The chain joins TRBV6-2 or TRBV6-3 to TRBJ2-7; possibly TRBD1 for D (5 bases). The receptor was derived from a woman aged 18-49 years who later had graft-versus-host disease after an allogeneic stem cell transplant. The material sequenced was blood, taken before transplantation. The CDR3 sequence is CASSMGPEQYF. The DNA of the CDR3 is TGTGCCAGCAGTATGGGGCCCGAGCAGTACTTC.